This T cell receptor beta chain stems from a study of PD-1 blockade in mismatch repair-deficient tumors. PCR or immunohistochemistry showed mismatch repair deficiency in every enrolled patient. TCR sequencing covered three patients who responded to pembrolizumab. The protocol was immunoSEQ multiplex PCR, while the TCRdb copy is restricted to in-frame clones and leaves out a portion. Found here are some 21,000 clones, approximately 80% of them singletons; the top ten hold approximately 1.5%. Points from the study as a whole: After pembrolizumab, tumor-resident clones rose rapidly, then generally contracted before radiologic responses.

The germline gives CDR1 MDHEN, CDR2 SYDVKM. The CDR3 loop spans 16 amino acids. V was cut by 2 bases and J by 0 bases, with 12 bases left in between. In the case of this clone: Its antigen is not identified.

The sequence was obtained from an adult with mismatch repair-deficient cancer. The chain is built from TRBV28 and TRBJ2-3, with a possible D match to TRBD2 (5 bases). Specimen: PBMCs, collected 52 weeks after starting pembrolizumab. CDR3 loop: CASSLPIGGSTDTQYF. The CDR3 DNA follows: TGTGCCAGCAGTTTACCTATAGGCGGGAGCACAGATACGCAGTATTTT.